This TCR beta chain was sequenced in a study of T cell changes during pregnancy in multiple sclerosis. Sequencing was performed with immunoSEQ multiplex PCR; in TCRdb, only in-frame clones are kept and a portion is missing. The sample lists about 38,000 clones; roughly 91% were seen once. This CDR3 is built from 15 residues. The germline V gene has CDR1 ENHRY and CDR2 SYGVKD. The V gene lost 7 bases and the J gene lost 9 bases, with 19 bases spanning the gap. The V gene is TRBV10-3, the J gene TRBJ1-6, with D perhaps TRBD1 (5 bases). The receptor comes from a female donor in good health, enrolled as a control in a pregnancy study. The sample in question was CD4+ T cells from peripheral blood mononuclear cells, obtained after pregnancy. The CDR3 coding sequence is TGTGCCATCACCGACGGGGGGTCGTTCGGTTCACCCCTCCACTTT. Its protein is CAITDGGSFGSPLHF.